What follows are 7 T cell receptor beta chains derived from one specimen sequenced in a study of blood T cell repertoires in COVID-19. Only in-frame clones appear in the TCRdb table, and some are missing; sequencing was by immunoSEQ multiplex PCR. Here the sample spans roughly 51,000 clones, 90% being singletons. The sequenced sample was peripheral blood. These receptors originate from a man between 65 and 85 years old with acute or convalescent COVID-19.

This clone occurred a few times. V and J are TRBV11-2 and TRBJ2-7; the match to TRBD1 covers 9 bases. With 5 bases clipped from V and 2 bases from J, the junction kept 10 bases outside the gene matches. The CDR3 totals 16 residues. Germline V gene data show CDR1 as SGHAT and CDR2 as FQNNGV. The CDR3 sequence is CASSPPLGTGTYEQYF. The CDR3 DNA sequence: TGTGCCAGCAGCCCACCGCTGGGGACAGGGACCTACGAGCAGTACTTC.

V is TRBV3-1 (or the pseudogene TRBV3-2) and J is TRBJ1-6, with TRBD1 matching over 9 bases. Germline loops: CDR1 LGHDT, CDR2 YNNKEL (reference sequence). J lost 8 bases, V lost 4 bases, and 6 bases had no gene match. The CDR3 extends over 15 amino acids. CDR3 coding DNA: TGTGCCAGCAGCCCGGGACAGGGTGTTTATTCACCCCTCCACTTT. Protein product: CASSPGQGVYSPLHF.

The CDR3 protein is CASSGRRDTEAFF. Written as DNA, the CDR3 is TGTGCCAGCAGTGGGAGGAGGGACACTGAAGCTTTCTTT. The gene calls are TRBV2 and TRBJ1-1; no firm D call. Per the germline V gene, CDR1 is SNHLY and CDR2 is FYNNEI. The V gene lost 4 bases and the J gene lost 3 bases, with 9 bases spanning the gap. The CDR3 consists of 13 residues.

The chain recombines TRBV19 with TRBJ1-2; 10 bases match TRBD1. The germline CDR1 and CDR2 sequences are LNHDA and SQIVND (reference sequence). CDR3 length: 13 amino acids. The V segment lost 4 bases and the J segment 10 bases; nucleotides outside the gene matches: 6. CDR3 DNA: TGTGCCAGTAGTACCCGGACAGGGGGGGACTACACCTTC. Encoded protein: CASSTRTGGDYTF.

J is TRBJ1-6 and V is TRBV10-3, with D perhaps TRBD1 (5 bases). Looked up from germline, CDR1 is ENHRY and CDR2 is SYGVKD. The CDR3 is 16 residues long. V was trimmed by 6 bases and J by 0 bases, leaving 12 bases between them. CDR3: CAISSGGSSYNSPLHF. The CDR3 coding sequence is TGTGCCATCAGCTCGGGGGGGAGCTCCTATAATTCACCCCTCCACTTT.

This rearrangement joins TRBV6-2 or TRBV6-3 to TRBJ1-2, with D perhaps matching TRBD1 (6 bases). The CDR3 totals 15 residues. In germline, CDR1 is MNHEY, CDR2 SVGEGT. V dropped 4 bases and J dropped 2 bases, with 14 bases sitting between them. CDR3 sequence reads: CASSSLGGGNYGYTF. Written as DNA, the CDR3 is TGTGCCAGCAGTTCCCTAGGGGGGGGAAACTATGGCTACACCTTC.

V gene TRBV5-1 combines with J gene TRBJ2-2, with 10 nucleotides matching TRBD2. With 2 bases clipped from V and 2 bases from J, the junction kept 9 bases outside the gene matches. This CDR3 region has 18 residues. CDR1 is SGHRS and CDR2 is YFSETQ in the germline V gene. The chain's CDR3 is CASSLIAGGTFNTGELFF. The DNA of the CDR3 is TGCGCCAGCAGCTTAATAGCGGGGGGAACCTTTAACACCGGGGAGCTGTTTTTT.